This T cell receptor (beta chain) is from a study of OX40 agonist ivuxolimab in advanced cancers. Turning to the study itself: With ivuxolimab, an agonistic anti-OX40 (CD134) antibody, patients were treated. Whole-study results and caveats: There were, on average, more expanded clones in CD8+ T cells than in CD4+. Among the least clonally expanded were partial responders at 0.1-3.0 mg/kg.

As regards this clone: The antigen is not known.

This CDR3 is 13 amino acids long. Deletions cut 1 base from V and 2 bases from J, with 4 bases between. Germline CDR1 and CDR2: SGHVS and FNYEAQ. Repertoires were generated with immunoSEQ multiplex PCR, while TCRdb's copy carries only in-frame clones and drops some. The sample has about 73,000 clones, around 84% seen once; the top ten hold 2.4%. The receptor was derived from an adult with an advanced solid tumor such as melanoma, head and neck, liver or kidney cancer. The rearrangement links TRBV7-6 to TRBJ2-3, with no clear D. This sample comprised CD4+ or CD8+ T cells sorted from blood, obtained in a trial of the OX40 agonist ivuxolimab. CDR3 in amino acids: CASSLEVTDTQYF. For the CDR3, the DNA is TGTGCCAGCAGCTTAGAGGTCACAGATACGCAGTATTTT.